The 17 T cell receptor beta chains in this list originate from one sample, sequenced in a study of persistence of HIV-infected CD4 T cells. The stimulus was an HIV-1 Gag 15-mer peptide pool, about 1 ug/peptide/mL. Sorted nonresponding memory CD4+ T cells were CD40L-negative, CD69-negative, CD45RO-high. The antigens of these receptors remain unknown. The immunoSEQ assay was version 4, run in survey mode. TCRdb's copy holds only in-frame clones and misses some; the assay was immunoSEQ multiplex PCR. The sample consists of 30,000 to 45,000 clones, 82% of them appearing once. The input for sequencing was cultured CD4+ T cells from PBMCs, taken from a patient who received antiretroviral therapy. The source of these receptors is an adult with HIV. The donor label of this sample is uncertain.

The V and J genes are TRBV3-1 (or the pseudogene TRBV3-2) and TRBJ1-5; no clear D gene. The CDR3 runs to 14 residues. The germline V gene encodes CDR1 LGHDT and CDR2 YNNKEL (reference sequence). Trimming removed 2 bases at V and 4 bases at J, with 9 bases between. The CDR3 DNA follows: TGTGCCAGCAGCCAATATAACGGGAATCAGCCCCAGCATTTT. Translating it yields CASSQYNGNQPQHF.

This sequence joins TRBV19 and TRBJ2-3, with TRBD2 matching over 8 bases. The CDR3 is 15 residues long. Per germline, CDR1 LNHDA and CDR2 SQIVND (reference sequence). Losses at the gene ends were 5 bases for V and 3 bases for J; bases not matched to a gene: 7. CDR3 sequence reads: CASSGGRGGTDTQYF. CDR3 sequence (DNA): TGTGCCAGTAGTGGAGGCCGGGGGGGAACAGATACGCAGTATTTT.

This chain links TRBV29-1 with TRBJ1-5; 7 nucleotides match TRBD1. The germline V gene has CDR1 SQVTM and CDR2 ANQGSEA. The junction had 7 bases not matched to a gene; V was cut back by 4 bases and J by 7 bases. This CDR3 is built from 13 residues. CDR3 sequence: CSVGGQADQPQHF. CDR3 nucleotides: TGCAGCGTTGGAGGACAGGCCGACCAGCCCCAGCATTTT.

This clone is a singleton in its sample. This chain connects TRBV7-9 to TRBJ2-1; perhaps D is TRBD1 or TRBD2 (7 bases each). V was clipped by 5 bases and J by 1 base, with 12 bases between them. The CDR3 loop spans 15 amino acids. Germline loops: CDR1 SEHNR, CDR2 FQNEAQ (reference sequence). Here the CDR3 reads CASSLQGGSYNEQFF. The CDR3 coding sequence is TGTGCCAGCAGCCTCCAGGGGGGGTCCTACAATGAGCAGTTCTTC.

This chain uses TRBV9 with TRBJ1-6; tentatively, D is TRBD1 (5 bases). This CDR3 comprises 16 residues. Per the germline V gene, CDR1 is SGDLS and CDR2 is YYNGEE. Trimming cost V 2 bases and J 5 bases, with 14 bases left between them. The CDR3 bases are TGTGCCAGCAGCGTGGGAGGGAGAGGGGATAATTCACCCCTCCACTTT. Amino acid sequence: CASSVGGRGDNSPLHF.

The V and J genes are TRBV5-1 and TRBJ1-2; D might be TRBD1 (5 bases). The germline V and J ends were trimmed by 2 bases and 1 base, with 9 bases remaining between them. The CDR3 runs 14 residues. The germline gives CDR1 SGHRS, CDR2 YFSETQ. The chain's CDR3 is CASSLTDINYGYTF. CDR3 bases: TGCGCCAGCAGCTTAACGGACATTAACTATGGCTACACCTTC.

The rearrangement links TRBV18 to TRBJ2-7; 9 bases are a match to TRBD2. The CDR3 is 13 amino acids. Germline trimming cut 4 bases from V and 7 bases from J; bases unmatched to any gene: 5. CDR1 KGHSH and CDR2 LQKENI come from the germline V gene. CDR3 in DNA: TGTGCCAGCTCACGCGGGGGGGCCAGGGAGCAGTACGTC. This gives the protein CASSRGGAREQYV.

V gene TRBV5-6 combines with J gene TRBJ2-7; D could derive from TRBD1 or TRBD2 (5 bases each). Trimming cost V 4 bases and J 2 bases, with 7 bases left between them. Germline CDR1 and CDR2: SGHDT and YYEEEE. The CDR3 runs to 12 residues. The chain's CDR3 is CASSRGAYEQYF. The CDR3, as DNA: TGTGCCAGCAGCCGAGGGGCCTACGAGCAGTACTTC.

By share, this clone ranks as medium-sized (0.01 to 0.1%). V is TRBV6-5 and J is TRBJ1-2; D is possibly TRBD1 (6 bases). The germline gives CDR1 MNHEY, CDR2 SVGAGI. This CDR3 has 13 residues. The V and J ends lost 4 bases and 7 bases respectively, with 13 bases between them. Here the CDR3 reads CASSSAGVGGYTF. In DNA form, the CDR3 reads TGTGCCAGCAGTTCCGCAGGGGTTGGTGGCTACACCTTC.

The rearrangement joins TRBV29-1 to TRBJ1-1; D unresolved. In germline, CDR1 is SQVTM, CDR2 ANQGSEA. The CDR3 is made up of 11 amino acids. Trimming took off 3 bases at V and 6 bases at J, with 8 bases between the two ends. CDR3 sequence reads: CSVEMTSEAFF. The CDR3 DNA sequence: TGCAGCGTTGAGATGACCTCTGAAGCTTTCTTT.

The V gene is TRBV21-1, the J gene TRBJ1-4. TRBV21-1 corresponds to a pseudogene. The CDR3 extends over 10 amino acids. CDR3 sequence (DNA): TGTGCCAGCAGCTGCGGGACGGCTTTTTTT. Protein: CASSCGTAFF.

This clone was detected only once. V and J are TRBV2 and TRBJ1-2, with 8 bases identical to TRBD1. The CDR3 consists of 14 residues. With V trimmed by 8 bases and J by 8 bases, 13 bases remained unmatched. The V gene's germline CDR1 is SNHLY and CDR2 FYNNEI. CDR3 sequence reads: CASRGEDREDGYTF. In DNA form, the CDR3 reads TGTGCCAGCCGCGGGGAGGACAGGGAGGACGGCTACACCTTC.

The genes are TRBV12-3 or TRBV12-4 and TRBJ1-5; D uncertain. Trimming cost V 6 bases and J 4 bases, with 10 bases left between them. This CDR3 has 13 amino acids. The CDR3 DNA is TGTGCCAGCAGGGAACGCGGGAATCAGCCCCAGCATTTT. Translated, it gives CASRERGNQPQHF.

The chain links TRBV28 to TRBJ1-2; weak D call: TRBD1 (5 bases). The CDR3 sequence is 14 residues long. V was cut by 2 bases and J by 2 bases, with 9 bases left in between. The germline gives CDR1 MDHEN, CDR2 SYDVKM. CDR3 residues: CASSLLQVNYGYTF. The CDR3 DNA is TGTGCCAGCAGTTTACTACAGGTAAACTATGGCTACACCTTC.

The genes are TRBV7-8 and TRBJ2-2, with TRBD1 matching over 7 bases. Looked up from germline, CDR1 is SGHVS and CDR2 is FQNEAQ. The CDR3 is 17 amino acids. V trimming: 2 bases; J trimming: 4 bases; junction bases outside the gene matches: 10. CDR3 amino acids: CASSLFSTGSTTGELFF. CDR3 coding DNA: TGTGCCAGCAGCTTATTTTCGACAGGGAGTACCACCGGGGAGCTGTTTTTT.

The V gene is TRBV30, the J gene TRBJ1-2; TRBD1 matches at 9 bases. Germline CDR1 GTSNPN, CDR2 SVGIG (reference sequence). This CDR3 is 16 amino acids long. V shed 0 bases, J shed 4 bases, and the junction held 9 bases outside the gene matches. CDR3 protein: CAWSVLRTGGIYGYTF. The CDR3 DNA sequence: TGTGCCTGGAGTGTACTAAGAACAGGGGGCATCTATGGCTACACCTTC. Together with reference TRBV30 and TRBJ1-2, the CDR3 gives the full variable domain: SQTIHQWPATLVQPVGSPLSLECTVEGTSNPNLYWYRQAAGRGLQLLFYSVGIGQISSEVPQNLSASRPQDRQFILSSKKLLLSDSGFYLCAWSVLRTGGIYGYTFGSGTRLTVV.

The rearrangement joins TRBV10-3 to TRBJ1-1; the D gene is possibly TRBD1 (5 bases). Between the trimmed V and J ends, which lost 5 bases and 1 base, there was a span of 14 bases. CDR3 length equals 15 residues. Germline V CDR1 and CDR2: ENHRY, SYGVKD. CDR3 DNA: TGTGCCATCAGTATAACCGGGACGGCGAACACTGAAGCTTTCTTT. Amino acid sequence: CAISITGTANTEAFF.